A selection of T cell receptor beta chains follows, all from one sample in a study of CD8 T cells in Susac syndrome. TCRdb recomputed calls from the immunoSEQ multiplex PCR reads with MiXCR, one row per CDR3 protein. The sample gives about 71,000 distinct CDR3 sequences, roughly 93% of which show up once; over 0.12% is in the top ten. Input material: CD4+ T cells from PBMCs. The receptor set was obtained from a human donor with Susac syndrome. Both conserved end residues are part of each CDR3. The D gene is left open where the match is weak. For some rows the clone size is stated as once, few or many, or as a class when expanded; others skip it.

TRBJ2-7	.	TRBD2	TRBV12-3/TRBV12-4	CASSPGLADSYEQYF	TGTGCCAGCAGTCCAGGACTAGCGGACTCCTACGAGCAGTACTTC
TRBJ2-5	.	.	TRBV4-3	CASSQGAFGTQYF	TGCGCCAGCAGCCAAGGAGCCTTTGGGACCCAGTACTTC
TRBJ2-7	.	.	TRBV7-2	CASSGQGLAGGYEQYF	TGTGCCAGCAGCGGTCAAGGACTGGCGGGTGGCTACGAGCAGTACTTC
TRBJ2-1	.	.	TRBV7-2	CASSYTQFSYNEQFF	TGTGCCAGCAGTTATACACAATTCTCCTACAATGAGCAGTTCTTC
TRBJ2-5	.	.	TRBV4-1	CASSQVGVETQYF	TGCGCCAGCAGCCAAGTGGGGGTGGAGACCCAGTACTTC
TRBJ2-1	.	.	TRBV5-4	CASSYQGTGDNEQFF	TGTGCCAGCAGCTACCAGGGGACGGGCGACAATGAGCAGTTCTTC
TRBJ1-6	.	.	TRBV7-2	CASRTRSGPNSPLHF	TGTGCCAGCAGGACACGCTCAGGCCCGAATTCACCCCTCCACTTT
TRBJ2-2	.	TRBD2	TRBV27	CASSQLAGDTGELFF	TGTGCCAGCAGTCAACTAGCGGGGGACACCGGGGAGCTGTTTTTT
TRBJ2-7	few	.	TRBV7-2	CASSRATNYEQYF	TGTGCCAGCAGCCGTGCCACAAACTACGAGCAGTACTTC
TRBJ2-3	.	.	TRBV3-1	CASSLGSQPVVDTQYF	TGTGCCAGCAGCCTAGGTTCACAGCCGGTTGTAGATACGCAGTATTTT
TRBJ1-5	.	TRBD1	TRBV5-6	CASSRQGANQPQHF	TGTGCCAGCAGCAGACAGGGCGCCAATCAGCCCCAGCATTTT
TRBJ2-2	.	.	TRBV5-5	CASSLGPSRGLGTGELFF	TGTGCCAGCAGCCTAGGTCCGAGCAGGGGATTGGGCACCGGGGAGCTGTTTTTT
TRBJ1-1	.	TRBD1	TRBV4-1	CASSHAWGDSRDTEAFF	TGCGCCAGCAGCCACGCTTGGGGGGACAGCCGGGACACTGAAGCTTTCTTT
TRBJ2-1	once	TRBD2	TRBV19	CASSRPPTSGGAYNEQFF	TGTGCCAGTAGTAGGCCCCCTACTAGCGGGGGGGCGTACAATGAGCAGTTCTTC
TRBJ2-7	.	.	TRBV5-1	CASSSGSSYEQYF	TGCGCCAGCAGCTCCGGATCCTCCTACGAGCAGTACTTC